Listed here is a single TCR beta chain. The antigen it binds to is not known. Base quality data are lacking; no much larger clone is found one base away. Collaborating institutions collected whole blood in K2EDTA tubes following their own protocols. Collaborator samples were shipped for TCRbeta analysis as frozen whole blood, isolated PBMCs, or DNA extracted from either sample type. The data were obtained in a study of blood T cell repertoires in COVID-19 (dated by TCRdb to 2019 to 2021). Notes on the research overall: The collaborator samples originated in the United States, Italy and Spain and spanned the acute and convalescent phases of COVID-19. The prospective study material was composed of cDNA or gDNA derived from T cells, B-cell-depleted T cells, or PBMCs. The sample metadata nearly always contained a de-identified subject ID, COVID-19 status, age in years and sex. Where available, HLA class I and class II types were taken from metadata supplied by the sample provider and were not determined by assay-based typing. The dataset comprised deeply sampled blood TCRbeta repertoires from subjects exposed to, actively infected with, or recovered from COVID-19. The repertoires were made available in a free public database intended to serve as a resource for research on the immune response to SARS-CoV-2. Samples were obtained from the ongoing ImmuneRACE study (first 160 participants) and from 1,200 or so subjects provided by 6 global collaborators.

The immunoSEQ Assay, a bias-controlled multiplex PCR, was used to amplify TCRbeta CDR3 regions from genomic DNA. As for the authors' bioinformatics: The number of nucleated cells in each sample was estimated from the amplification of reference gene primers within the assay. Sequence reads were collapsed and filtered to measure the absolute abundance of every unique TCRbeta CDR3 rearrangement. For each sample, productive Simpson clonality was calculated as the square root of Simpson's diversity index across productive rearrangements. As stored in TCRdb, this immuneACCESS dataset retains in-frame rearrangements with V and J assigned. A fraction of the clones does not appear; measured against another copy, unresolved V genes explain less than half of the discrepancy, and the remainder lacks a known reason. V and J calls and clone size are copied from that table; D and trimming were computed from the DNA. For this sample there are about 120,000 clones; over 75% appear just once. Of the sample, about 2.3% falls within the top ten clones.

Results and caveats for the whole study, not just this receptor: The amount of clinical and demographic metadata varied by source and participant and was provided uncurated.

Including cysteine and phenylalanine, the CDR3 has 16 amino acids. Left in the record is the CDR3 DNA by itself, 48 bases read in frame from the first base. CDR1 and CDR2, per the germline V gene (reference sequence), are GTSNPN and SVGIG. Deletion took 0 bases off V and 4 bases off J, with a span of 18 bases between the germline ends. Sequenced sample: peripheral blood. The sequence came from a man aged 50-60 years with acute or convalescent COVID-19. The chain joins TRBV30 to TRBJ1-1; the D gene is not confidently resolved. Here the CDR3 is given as CAWSVNSLLVTTEAFF. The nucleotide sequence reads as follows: TGTGCCTGGAGTGTAAATTCCCTTTTAGTAACCACTGAAGCTTTCTTT.